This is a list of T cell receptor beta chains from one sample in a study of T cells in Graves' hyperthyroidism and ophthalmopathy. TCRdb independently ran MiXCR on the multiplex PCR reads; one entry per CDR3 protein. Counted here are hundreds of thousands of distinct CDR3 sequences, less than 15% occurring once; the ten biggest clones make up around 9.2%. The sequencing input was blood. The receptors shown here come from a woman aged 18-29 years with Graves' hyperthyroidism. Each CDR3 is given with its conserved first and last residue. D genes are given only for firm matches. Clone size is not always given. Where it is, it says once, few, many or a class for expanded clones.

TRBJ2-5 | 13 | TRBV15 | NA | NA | CATSRDRGPLKNF | TGTGCCACCAGCAGAGATCGGGGGCCGCTAAAAAACTTC
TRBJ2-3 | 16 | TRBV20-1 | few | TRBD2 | CSARDWRAGGLDTQYF | TGCAGTGCTAGAGACTGGCGGGCGGGGGGGCTAGATACGCAGTATTTT
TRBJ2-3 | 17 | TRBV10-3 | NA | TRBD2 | CAISAGSSGVWGDTQYF | TGTGCCATCAGTGCCGGATCTAGCGGTGTCTGGGGAGATACGCAGTATTTT
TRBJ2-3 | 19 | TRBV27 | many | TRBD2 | CASRWTSGGWVLGTDTQYF | TGTGCCAGCAGATGGACTAGCGGGGGGTGGGTGTTAGGCACAGATACGCAGTATTTT
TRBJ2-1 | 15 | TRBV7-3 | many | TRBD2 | CASSFASGAGAEQFF | TGTGCCAGCAGCTTCGCTAGCGGGGCCGGGGCGGAGCAGTTCTTC
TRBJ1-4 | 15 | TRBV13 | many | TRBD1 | CASSNRQGVDEKLFF | TGTGCCAGCAGCAACCGACAGGGTGTCGATGAAAAACTGTTTTTT
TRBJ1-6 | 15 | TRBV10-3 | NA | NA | CAISESDRNNSPLHF | TGTGCCATCAGTGAGTCGGACAGAAATAATTCACCCCTCCACTTT
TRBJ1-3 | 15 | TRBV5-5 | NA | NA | CASSLVLSLGNTIYF | TGTGCCAGCAGCTTGGTTCTGTCCCTGGGAAACACCATATATTTT
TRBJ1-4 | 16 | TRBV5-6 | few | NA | CASSQLGQTTNEKLFF | TGTGCCAGCAGCCAGCTAGGGCAGACAACTAATGAAAAACTGTTTTTT
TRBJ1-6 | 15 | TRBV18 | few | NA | CASSPGTTNNSPLHF | TGTGCCAGCTCACCTGGGACAACAAATAATTCACCCCTCCACTTT
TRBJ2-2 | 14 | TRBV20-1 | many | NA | CSASPGVGTGELFF | TGCAGTGCCTCCCCCGGGGTCGGCACCGGGGAGCTGTTTTTT
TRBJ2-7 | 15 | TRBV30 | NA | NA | CAWRSGRINSYEQYF | TGTGCCTGGAGGTCCGGCAGAATAAACTCCTACGAGCAGTACTTC
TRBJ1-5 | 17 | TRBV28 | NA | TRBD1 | CASSLYFEGTGGQPQHF | TGTGCCAGCAGTTTATATTTTGAAGGGACAGGGGGCCAGCCCCAGCATTTT
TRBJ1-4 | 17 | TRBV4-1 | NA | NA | CASSQGGGQHGREKLFF | TGCGCCAGCAGCCAAGGTGGGGGGCAACATGGAAGGGAAAAACTGTTTTTT
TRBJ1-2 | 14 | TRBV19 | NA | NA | CASSTLKGGHGYTF | TGTGCCAGTAGTACCCTCAAGGGAGGGCATGGCTACACCTTC
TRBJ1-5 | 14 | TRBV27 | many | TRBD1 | CASRVQGAGQPQHF | TGTGCCAGCAGGGTACAGGGGGCAGGTCAGCCCCAGCATTTT
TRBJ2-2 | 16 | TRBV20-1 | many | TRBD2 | CSAGLAGGDPTGELFF | TGCAGTGCTGGACTAGCGGGAGGAGATCCCACCGGGGAGCTGTTTTTT
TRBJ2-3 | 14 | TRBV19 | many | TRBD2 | CASSTSGGTDTQYF | TGTGCCAGTAGTACGAGCGGGGGCACAGATACGCAGTATTTT
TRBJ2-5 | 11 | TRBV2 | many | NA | CASRYEETQYF | TGTGCCAGCAGATATGAAGAGACCCAGTACTTC
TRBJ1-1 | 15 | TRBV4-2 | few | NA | CASSQDQVGYAEAFF | TGTGCCAGCAGCCAAGATCAGGTGGGGTACGCTGAAGCTTTCTTT
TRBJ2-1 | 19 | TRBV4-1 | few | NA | CASSQDRLRGAGSYNEQFF | TGCGCCAGCAGCCAAGATAGGTTAAGGGGGGCTGGCTCCTACAATGAGCAGTTCTTC
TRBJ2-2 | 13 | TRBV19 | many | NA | CASSPVNTGELFF | TGTGCCAGTAGTCCGGTTAACACCGGGGAGCTGTTTTTT
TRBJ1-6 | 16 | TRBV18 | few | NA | CASSPPSGTNNSPLHF | TGTGCCAGCTCACCACCTTCAGGGACAAATAATTCACCCCTCCACTTT
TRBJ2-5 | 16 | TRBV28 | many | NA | CASSFYRFGQQETQYF | TGTGCCAGCAGTTTTTATAGGTTCGGACAACAAGAGACCCAGTACTTC
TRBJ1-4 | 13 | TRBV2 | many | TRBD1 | CARRGQANEKLFF | TGTGCCAGAAGGGGACAGGCGAATGAAAAACTGTTTTTT
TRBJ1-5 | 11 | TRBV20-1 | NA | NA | CSASPGPPQHF | TGCAGTGCTAGCCCCGGGCCGCCCCAGCATTTT
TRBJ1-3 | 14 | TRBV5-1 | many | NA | CASSSSGNGNTIYF | TGCGCCAGCAGCTCCTCGGGTAACGGAAACACCATATATTTT
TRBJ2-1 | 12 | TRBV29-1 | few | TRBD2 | CSVAGGAYEQFF | TGCAGCGTTGCCGGGGGGGCCTATGAGCAGTTCTTC
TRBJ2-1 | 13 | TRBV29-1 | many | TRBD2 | CSVGAGAVDEQFF | TGCAGCGTTGGAGCGGGAGCCGTGGATGAGCAGTTCTTC
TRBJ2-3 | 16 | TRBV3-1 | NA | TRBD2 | CASSPNWSGNMDTQYF | TGTGCCAGCAGCCCAAACTGGAGCGGGAACATGGATACGCAGTATTTT
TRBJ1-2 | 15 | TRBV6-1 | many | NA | CASSPHGQTNYGYTF | TGTGCCAGCAGTCCCCATGGACAGACTAACTATGGCTACACCTTC
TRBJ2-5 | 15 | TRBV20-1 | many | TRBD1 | CSARGRGQVRETQYF | TGCAGTGCTAGAGGAAGGGGGCAAGTCAGAGAGACCCAGTACTTC
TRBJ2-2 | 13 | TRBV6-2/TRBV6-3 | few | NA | CASGTPNTGELFF | TGTGCCAGCGGGACCCCAAACACCGGGGAGCTGTTTTTT
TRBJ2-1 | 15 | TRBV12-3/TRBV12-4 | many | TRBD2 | CASSPLAGGPPEQFF | TGTGCCAGCAGTCCCCTAGCGGGAGGGCCCCCTGAGCAGTTCTTC
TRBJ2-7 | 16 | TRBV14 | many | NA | CASSQDGRGFPVEQYF | TGTGCCAGCAGCCAAGATGGAAGGGGGTTTCCTGTTGAGCAGTACTTC
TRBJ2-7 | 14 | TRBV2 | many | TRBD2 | CASILGREDHEQYF | TGTGCCAGCATTCTAGGGCGGGAGGACCACGAGCAGTACTTC
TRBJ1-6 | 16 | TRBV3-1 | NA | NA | CASSQGEGIGNSPLHF | TGTGCCAGCAGCCAAGGGGAAGGGATTGGAAATTCACCCCTCCACTTT
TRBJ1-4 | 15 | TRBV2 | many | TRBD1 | CASNSLGRGDEKLFF | TGTGCCAGCAATTCTCTGGGCAGGGGGGATGAAAAACTGTTTTTT
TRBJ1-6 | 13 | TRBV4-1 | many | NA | CASSQEEGTPLHF | TGCGCCAGCAGCCAAGAGGAGGGGACACCCCTCCACTTT
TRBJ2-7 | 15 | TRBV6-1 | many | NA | CASSTLRGYPYEQYF | TGTGCCAGCAGTACCCTACGGGGGTACCCCTACGAGCAGTACTTC
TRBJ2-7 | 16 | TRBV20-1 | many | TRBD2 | CSARTGLAGGSYEQYF | TGCAGTGCGAGAACGGGACTAGCGGGGGGGTCCTACGAGCAGTACTTC
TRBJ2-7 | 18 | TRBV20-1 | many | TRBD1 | CSAPGYTEPGQGSYEQYF | TGCAGTGCTCCAGGGTACACGGAACCGGGACAGGGGTCCTACGAGCAGTACTTC
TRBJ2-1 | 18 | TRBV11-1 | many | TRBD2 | CASRLTSGGDRSYNEQFF | TGTGCCAGCAGACTGACTAGCGGGGGAGACCGCTCCTACAATGAGCAGTTCTTC
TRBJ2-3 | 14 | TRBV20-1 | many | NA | CSARGRGWADTQYF | TGCAGTGCCAGGGGTAGGGGGTGGGCAGATACGCAGTATTTT
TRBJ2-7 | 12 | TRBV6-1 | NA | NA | CASSSSRYEQYF | TGTGCCAGCAGCAGTTCCAGATACGAGCAGTACTTC
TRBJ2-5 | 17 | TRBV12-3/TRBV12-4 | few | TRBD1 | CASSDTLRTGVGETQYF | TGTGCCAGCAGCGATACATTAAGGACAGGGGTGGGAGAGACCCAGTACTTC
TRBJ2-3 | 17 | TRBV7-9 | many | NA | CASSPLSSAVSEDTQYF | TGTGCCAGCAGCCCCCTATCTAGCGCCGTATCTGAAGATACGCAGTATTTT
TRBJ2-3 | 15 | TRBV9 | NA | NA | CASSVDRIDTDTQYF | TGTGCCAGCAGCGTTGACCGAATAGACACAGATACGCAGTATTTT
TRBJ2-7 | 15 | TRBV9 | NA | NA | CASSVGGTVSYEQYF | TGTGCCAGCAGCGTAGGCGGGACAGTCTCCTACGAGCAGTACTTC
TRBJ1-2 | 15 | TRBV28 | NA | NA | CVSSPSGGANYGYTF | TGTGTCAGCAGTCCTTCCGGGGGCGCTAACTATGGCTACACCTTC